A single T cell receptor (beta chain) is shown here with its context. As yet, its antigen is unknown. This sample was included in a study of OX40 agonist ivuxolimab in advanced cancers. The overall study: Patients received intravenous ivuxolimab every 2 weeks at 0.01 to 10 mg/kg. Averaging roughly 60 years in age, with a range of roughly 20 to 90, the cohort was more than 75% male.

Per germline, CDR1 MDHEN and CDR2 SYDVKM. Trimming took off 4 bases at V and 6 bases at J, with 15 bases between the two ends. The CDR3 has 14 amino acids. Here immunoSEQ multiplex PCR was the method, and the copy in TCRdb shows in-frame clones only, minus some. The data hold 20,000 or so clones, with roughly four fifths observed a single time. General observations from the study: Undetermined was the antigen specificity of the expanded peripheral T cells. It was also the case that some nonresponders had low normalized T-cell clonal expansion.

The clonotype was recovered from an adult with an advanced solid tumor such as melanoma, head and neck, liver or kidney cancer. This sample comprised CD4+ or CD8+ T cells sorted from blood, obtained in a trial of the OX40 agonist ivuxolimab. The chain employs TRBV28 and TRBJ1-2; TRBD1 might be the D (5 bases). The CDR3 reads CASSYPEGAHGYTF. CDR3 DNA: TGTGCCAGCAGTTATCCGGAAGGGGCGCATGGCTACACCTTC.